This TCR beta chain stems from a study of lymphopenia after photon versus proton radiotherapy. Findings and limits, study-wide: Larger post-nadir TCR diversity loss correlated inversely with survival in deceased patients. Better survival with proton therapy was suggested as possible, not demonstrated. Proton therapy kept repertoires fairly stable, unlike photons, which gained effector/memory cells. Post-nadir diversity loss with photons came from oligoclonal expansion, particularly CD8+ Temra cells.

TCRdb keeps only in-frame clones here, not all; method: immunoSEQ multiplex PCR. The sample lists fewer than 25,000 clones, approximately 80% occurring once. This clone has a handful of counts. Its antigen remains unknown. The germline CDR1 and CDR2 sequences are SGDLS and YYNGEE. V dropped 2 bases and J dropped 2 bases, with 8 bases sitting between them. The CDR3 length is 14 residues. The sequencing here drew on peripheral blood, taken from a patient treated with photon-based radiotherapy. This sequence originates from a man aged 40-49 years with gastric cancer. The chain combines TRBV9 with TRBJ1-5; no definite D call. The CDR3: CASSVGWGNQPQHF. As DNA, the CDR3 is TGTGCCAGCAGCGTCGGTTGGGGCAATCAGCCCCAGCATTTT.